Listed below are T cell receptor beta chains from one sample, sequenced in a study of cytomegalovirus exposure and HLA in healthy donors. Some clones are missing from TCRdb's copy, which holds only in-frame ones; the method was immunoSEQ multiplex PCR. The sample contains about 91,000 clones, less than 70% of which appear only once. The source material was PBMCs. Receptors originate from a female donor in good health and CMV-seronegative. CDR3s include the opening cysteine and the closing phenylalanine or tryptophan. Fields, in order: V gene, D gene, clone size, J gene, CDR3 protein, CDR3 DNA. A D gene is named only where the DNA matches it firmly. The size entry is marked missing in some rows and otherwise reads once, few, many or a size class.

>TRBV5-1|.|few|TRBJ2-5
CASHSTSRLQETQYF
TGCGCCAGCCACTCAACTTCCAGGCTGCAAGAGACCCAGTACTTC
>TRBV27|TRBD2|.|TRBJ2-7
CASSLSSSGTYEQYF
TGTGCCAGCAGTTTATCCTCTAGCGGCACCTACGAGCAGTACTTC
>TRBV5-6|.|.|TRBJ1-5
CASSPQGNQPQHF
TGTGCCAGCAGCCCACAGGGCAATCAGCCCCAGCATTTT
>TRBV5-5|.|.|TRBJ2-1
CASSLSGDGIGEQFF
TGTGCCAGCAGCTTGTCGGGTGACGGGATTGGCGAGCAGTTCTTC
>TRBV18|TRBD1|.|TRBJ2-6
CASSPGQGDVLTF
TGTGCCAGCTCACCGGGACAGGGCGACGTCCTGACTTTC
>TRBV27|.|.|TRBJ2-3
CASSRGRDTQYF
TGTGCCAGCAGTCGGGGGAGGGATACGCAGTATTTT
>TRBV30|.|few|TRBJ1-1
CAWSVDRNTEAFF
TGTGCCTGGAGTGTGGACAGAAACACTGAAGCTTTCTTT
>TRBV30|TRBD2|.|TRBJ2-3
CAWTLAGGRGTDTQYF
TGTGCCTGGACACTAGCGGGGGGGCGGGGCACAGATACGCAGTATTTT
>TRBV28|TRBD1|few|TRBJ1-2
CASIHGTGLYGYTF
TGTGCCAGCATACACGGGACAGGACTTTATGGCTACACCTTC
>TRBV29-1|TRBD2|.|TRBJ2-7
CSVEDPGLAGTYEQYF
TGCAGCGTTGAAGACCCTGGACTAGCGGGTACCTACGAGCAGTACTTC
>TRBV18|.|few|TRBJ1-5
CASSPNWGDQPQHF
TGTGCCAGCTCACCAAACTGGGGCGATCAGCCCCAGCATTTT
>TRBV30|.|few|TRBJ1-1
CAWRQQGYTEAFF
TGTGCCTGGAGACAACAGGGTTACACTGAAGCTTTCTTT
>TRBV7-8|TRBD1|.|TRBJ1-6
CASSRTGMRSNYNSPLHF
TGTGCCAGCAGCCGGACAGGGATGAGGTCGAACTATAATTCACCCCTCCACTTT
>TRBV4-2|.|.|TRBJ1-1
CASSQVINTEAFF
TGTGCCAGCAGCCAAGTAATCAACACTGAAGCTTTCTTT
>TRBV28|.|.|TRBJ2-5
CASTLGGREETQYF
TGTGCCAGTACCCTCGGGGGTAGGGAAGAGACCCAGTACTTC
>TRBV6-6|.|.|TRBJ2-6
CASSSRGFGANVLTF
TGTGCCAGCAGTTCCAGGGGCTTTGGGGCCAACGTCCTGACTTTC
>TRBV7-8|TRBD2|few|TRBJ2-1
CASSLARGNEQFF
TGTGCCAGCAGCTTAGCGCGGGGGAATGAGCAGTTCTTC
>TRBV7-2|.|.|TRBJ2-3
CASSLNPGTDTQYF
TGTGCCAGCAGCTTAAACCCGGGCACAGATACGCAGTATTTT
>TRBV6-1|.|.|TRBJ2-3
CASSDPGEGTDTQYF
TGTGCCAGCAGTGACCCCGGCGAGGGCACAGATACGCAGTATTTT
>TRBV19|.|few|TRBJ2-6
CASSIGTRGSGANVLTF
TGTGCCAGTAGTATCGGGACAAGGGGCTCTGGGGCCAACGTCCTGACTTTC
>TRBV10-3|TRBD2|few|TRBJ2-5
CATRGTSGGYQETQYF
TGTGCCACCCGCGGGACTAGCGGGGGTTACCAAGAGACCCAGTACTTC
>TRBV30|TRBD1|.|TRBJ2-3
CAWTPGQGVTDTQYF
TGTGCCTGGACCCCGGGACAGGGTGTGACAGATACGCAGTATTTT
>TRBV19|TRBD1|.|TRBJ1-1
CASSTLGQGQEAFF
TGTGCCAGTAGTACCCTGGGACAGGGACAGGAGGCTTTCTTT
>TRBV18|.|.|TRBJ2-1
CASSPLMRNEGNEQFF
TGTGCCAGCTCACCCCTTATGAGGAACGAGGGTAATGAGCAGTTCTTC